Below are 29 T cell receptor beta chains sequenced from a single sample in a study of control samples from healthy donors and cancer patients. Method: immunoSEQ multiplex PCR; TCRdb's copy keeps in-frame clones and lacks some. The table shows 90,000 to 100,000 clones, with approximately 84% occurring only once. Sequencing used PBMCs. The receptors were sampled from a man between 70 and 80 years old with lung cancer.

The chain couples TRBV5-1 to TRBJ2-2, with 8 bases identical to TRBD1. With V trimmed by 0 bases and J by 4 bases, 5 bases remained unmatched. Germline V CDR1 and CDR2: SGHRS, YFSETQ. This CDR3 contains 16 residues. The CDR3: CASSLVQGASTGELFF. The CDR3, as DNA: TGCGCCAGCAGCTTGGTGCAGGGGGCGAGCACCGGGGAGCTGTTTTTT. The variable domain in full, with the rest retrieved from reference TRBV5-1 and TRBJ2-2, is KAGVTQTPRYLIKTRGQQVTLSCSPISGHRSVSWYQQTPGQGLQFLFEYFSETQRNKGNFPGRFSGRQFSNSRSEMNVSTLELGDSALYLCASSLVQGASTGELFFGEGSRLTVL.

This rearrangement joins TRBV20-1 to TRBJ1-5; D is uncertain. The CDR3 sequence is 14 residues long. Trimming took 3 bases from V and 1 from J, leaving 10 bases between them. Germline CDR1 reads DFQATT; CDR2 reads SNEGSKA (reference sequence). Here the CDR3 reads CSASRAVSNQPQHF. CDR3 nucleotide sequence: TGCAGTGCTAGTCGGGCAGTGAGCAATCAGCCCCAGCATTTT.

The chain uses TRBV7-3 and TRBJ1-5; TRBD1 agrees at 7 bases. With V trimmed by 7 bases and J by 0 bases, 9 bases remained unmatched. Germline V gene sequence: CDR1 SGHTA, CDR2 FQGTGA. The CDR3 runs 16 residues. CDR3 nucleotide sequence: TGTGCCAGCATCACCGGGACAGCAAGTAGCAATCAGCCCCAGCATTTT. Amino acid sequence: CASITGTASSNQPQHF.

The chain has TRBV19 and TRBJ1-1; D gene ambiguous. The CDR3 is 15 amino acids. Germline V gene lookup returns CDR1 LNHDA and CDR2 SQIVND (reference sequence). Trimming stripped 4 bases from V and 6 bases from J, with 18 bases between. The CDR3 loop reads CASSTMVGPEAEAFF. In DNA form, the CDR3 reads TGTGCCAGTAGTACTATGGTAGGGCCGGAGGCTGAAGCTTTCTTT.

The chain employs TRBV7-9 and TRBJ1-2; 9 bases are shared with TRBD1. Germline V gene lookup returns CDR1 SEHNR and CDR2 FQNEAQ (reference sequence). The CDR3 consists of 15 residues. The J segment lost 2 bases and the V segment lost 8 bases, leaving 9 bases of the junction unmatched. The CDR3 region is CASLGTGIKNYGYTF. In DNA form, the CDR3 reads TGTGCCAGCCTCGGGACAGGGATAAAAAACTATGGCTACACCTTC.

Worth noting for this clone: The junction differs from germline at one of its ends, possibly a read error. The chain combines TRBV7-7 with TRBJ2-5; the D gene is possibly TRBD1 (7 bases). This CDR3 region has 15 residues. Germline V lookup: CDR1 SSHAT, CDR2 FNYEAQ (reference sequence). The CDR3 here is CASSAIRGAGETQYF. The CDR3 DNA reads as TGTGCTAGCAGCGCTATCAGGGGGGCCGGGGAGACCCAGTACTTC.

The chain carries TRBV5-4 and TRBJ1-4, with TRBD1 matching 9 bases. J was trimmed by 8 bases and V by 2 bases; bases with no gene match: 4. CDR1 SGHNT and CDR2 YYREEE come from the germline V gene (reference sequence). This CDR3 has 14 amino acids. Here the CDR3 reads CASSFGTGREKLFF. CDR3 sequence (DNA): TGTGCCAGCAGCTTCGGGACAGGGAGGGAAAAACTGTTTTTT.

The CDR3 loop is CSASTTEAFF. The CDR3 region has the DNA TGCAGTGCCAGTACTACTGAAGCTTTCTTT. The chain combines TRBV20-1 with TRBJ1-1; D uncertain. Germline V lookup: CDR1 DFQATT, CDR2 SNEGSKA (reference sequence). This CDR3 region has 10 residues. Trimming shortened V by 6 bases and J by 5 bases, and 7 bases separated the two germline ends.

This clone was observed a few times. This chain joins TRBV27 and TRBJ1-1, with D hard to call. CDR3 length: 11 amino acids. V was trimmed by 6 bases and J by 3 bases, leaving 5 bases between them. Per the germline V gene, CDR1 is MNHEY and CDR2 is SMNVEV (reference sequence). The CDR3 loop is CASSRDTEAFF. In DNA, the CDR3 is TGTGCCAGCAGCCGGGACACTGAAGCTTTCTTT.

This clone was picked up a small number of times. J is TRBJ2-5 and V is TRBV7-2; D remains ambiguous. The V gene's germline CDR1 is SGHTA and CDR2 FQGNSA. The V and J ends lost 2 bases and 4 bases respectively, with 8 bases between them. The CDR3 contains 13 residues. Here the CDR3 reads CASSLSFAETQYF. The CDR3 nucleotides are TGTGCCAGCAGCTTATCCTTTGCAGAGACCCAGTACTTC.

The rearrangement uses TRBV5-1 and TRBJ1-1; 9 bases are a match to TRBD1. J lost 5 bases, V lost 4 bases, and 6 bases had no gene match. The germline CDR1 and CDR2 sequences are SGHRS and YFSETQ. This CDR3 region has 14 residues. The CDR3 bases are TGCGCCAGCAGCACAAGGACAGGGGATACTGAAGCTTTCTTT. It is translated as CASSTRTGDTEAFF. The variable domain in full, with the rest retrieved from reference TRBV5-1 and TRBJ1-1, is KAGVTQTPRYLIKTRGQQVTLSCSPISGHRSVSWYQQTPGQGLQFLFEYFSETQRNKGNFPGRFSGRQFSNSRSEMNVSTLELGDSALYLCASSTRTGDTEAFFGQGTRLTVV.

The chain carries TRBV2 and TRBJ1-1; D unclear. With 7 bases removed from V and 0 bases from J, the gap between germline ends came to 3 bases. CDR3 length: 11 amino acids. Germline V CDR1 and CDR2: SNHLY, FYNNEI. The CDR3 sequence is CASIMNTEAFF. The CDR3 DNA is TGTGCCAGCATAATGAACACTGAAGCTTTCTTT. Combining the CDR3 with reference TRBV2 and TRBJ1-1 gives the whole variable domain EPEVTQTPSHQVTQMGQEVILRCVPISNHLYFYWYRQILGQKVEFLVSFYNNEISEKSEIFDDQFSVERPDGSNFTLKIRSTKLEDSAMYFCASIMNTEAFFGQGTRLTVV.

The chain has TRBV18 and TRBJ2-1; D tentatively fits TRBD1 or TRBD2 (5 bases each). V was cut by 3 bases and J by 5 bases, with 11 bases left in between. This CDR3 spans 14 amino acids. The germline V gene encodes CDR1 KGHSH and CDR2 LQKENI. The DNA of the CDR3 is TGTGCCAGCTCACCGGGACGGAATCACAATGAGCAGTTCTTC. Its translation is CASSPGRNHNEQFF.

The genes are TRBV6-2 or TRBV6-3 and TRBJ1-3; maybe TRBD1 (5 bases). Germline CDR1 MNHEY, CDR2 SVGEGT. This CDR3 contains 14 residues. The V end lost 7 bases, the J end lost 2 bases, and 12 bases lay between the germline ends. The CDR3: CASTPTAAGNTIYF. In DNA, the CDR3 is TGTGCCAGCACCCCGACAGCCGCTGGAAACACCATATATTTT.

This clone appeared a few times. CDR3 amino acids: CASSYPGHPNTEAFF. CDR3 in DNA: TGTGCCAGCAGTTACCCGGGACACCCAAACACTGAAGCTTTCTTT. The rearrangement uses TRBV6-6 and TRBJ1-1; D might be TRBD1 (6 bases). Germline V gene lookup returns CDR1 MNHNY and CDR2 SVGAGI (reference sequence). V was cut by 2 bases and J by 2 bases, with 12 bases left in between. The CDR3 consists of 15 residues.

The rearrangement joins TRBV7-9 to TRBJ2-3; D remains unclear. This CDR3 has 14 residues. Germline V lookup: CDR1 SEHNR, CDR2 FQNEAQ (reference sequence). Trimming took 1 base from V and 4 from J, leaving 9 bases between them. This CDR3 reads CASSLVPRSDTQYF. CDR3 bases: TGTGCCAGCAGCTTAGTCCCCCGATCAGATACGCAGTATTTT.

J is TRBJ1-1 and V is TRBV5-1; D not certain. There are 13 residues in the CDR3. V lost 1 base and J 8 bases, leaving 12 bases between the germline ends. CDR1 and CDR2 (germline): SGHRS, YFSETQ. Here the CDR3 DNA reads TGCGCCAGCAGCTTGTATGTGGGGAAGGAAGCTTTCTTT. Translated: CASSLYVGKEAFF.

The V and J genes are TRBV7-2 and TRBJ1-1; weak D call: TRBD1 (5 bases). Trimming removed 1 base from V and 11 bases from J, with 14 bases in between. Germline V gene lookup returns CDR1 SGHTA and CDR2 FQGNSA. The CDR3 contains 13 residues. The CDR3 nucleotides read TGTGCCAGCAGCTTAGAGGGCAGGGCGCGGGCTTTCTTT. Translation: CASSLEGRARAFF.

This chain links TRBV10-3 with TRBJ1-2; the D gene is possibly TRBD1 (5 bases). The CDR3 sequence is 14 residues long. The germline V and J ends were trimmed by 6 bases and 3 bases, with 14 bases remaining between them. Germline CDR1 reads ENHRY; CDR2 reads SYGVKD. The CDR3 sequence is CAIRGGGRDYGYTF. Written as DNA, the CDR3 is TGTGCCATCAGGGGTGGGGGACGGGACTATGGCTACACCTTC.

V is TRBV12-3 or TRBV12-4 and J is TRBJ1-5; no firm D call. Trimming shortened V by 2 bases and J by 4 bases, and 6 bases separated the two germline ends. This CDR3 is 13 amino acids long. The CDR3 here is CASSLLTNQPQHF. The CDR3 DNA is TGTGCCAGCAGTTTATTGACGAATCAGCCCCAGCATTTT.

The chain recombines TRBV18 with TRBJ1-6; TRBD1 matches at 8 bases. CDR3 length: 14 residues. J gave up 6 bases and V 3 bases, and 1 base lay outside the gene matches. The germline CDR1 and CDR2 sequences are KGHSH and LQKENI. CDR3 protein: CASSPGQANSPLHF. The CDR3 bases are TGTGCCAGCTCACCGGGACAGGCTAATTCACCCCTCCACTTT. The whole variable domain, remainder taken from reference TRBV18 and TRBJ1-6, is NAGVMQNPRHLVRRRGQEARLRCSPMKGHSHVYWYRQLPEEGLKFMVYLQKENIIDESGMPKERFSAEFPKEGPSILRIQQVVRGDSAAYFCASSPGQANSPLHFGNGTRLTVT.

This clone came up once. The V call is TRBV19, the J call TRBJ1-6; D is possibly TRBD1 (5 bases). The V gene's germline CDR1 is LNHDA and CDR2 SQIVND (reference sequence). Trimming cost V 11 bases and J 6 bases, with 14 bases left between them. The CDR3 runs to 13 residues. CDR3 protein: CAGPGLLNSPLHF. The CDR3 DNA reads TGTGCCGGTCCGGGACTTCTTAATTCACCCCTCCACTTT.

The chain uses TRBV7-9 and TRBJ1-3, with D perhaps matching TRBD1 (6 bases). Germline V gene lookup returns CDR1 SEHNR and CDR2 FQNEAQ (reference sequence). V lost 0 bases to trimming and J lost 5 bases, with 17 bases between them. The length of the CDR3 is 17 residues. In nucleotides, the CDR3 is TGTGCCAGCAGCTTAGCCCGGGGAGGGGGTGAAAGAAACACCATATATTTT. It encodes CASSLARGGGERNTIYF.

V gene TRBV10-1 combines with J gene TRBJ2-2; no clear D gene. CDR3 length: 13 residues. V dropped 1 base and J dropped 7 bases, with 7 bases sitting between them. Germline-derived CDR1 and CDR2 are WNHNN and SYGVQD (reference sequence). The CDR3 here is CASSEFGDGELFF. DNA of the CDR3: TGCGCCAGCAGTGAGTTCGGTGACGGGGAGCTGTTTTTT.

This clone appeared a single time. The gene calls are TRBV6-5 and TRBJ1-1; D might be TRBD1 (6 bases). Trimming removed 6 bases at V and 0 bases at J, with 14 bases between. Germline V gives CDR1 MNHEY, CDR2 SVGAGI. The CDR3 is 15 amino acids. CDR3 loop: CASSPTGMMNTEAFF. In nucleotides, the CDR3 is TGTGCCAGCAGCCCGACAGGAATGATGAACACTGAAGCTTTCTTT.

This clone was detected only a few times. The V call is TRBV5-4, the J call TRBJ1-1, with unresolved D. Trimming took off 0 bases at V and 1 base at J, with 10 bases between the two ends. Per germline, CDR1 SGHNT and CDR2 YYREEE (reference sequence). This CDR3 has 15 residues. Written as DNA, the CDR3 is TGTGCCAGCAGCTTGGAGGTGGTGAGGAACACTGAAGCTTTCTTT. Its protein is CASSLEVVRNTEAFF.

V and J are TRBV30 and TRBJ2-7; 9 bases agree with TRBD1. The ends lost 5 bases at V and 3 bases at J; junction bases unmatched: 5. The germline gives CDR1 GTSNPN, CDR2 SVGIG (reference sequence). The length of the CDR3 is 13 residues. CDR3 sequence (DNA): TGTGCCTGGGAGAGACAGGGGGTCTACGAGCAGTACTTC. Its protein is CAWERQGVYEQYF.

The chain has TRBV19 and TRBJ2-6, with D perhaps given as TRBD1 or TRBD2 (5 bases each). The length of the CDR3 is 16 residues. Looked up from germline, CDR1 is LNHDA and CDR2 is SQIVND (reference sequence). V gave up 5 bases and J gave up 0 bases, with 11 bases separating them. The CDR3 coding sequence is TGTGCCAGTAGTCCGGGGACGGCCTCTGGGGCCAACGTCCTGACTTTC. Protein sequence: CASSPGTASGANVLTF.

The CDR3 here is CASSDGMNTEAFF. Written as DNA, the CDR3 is TGTGCCAGTAGTGACGGGATGAACACTGAAGCTTTCTTT. The rearrangement links TRBV19 to TRBJ1-1, with D uncertain. CDR3 length: 13 residues. From germline, CDR1 is LNHDA and CDR2 SQIVND (reference sequence). V was cut by 5 bases and J by 0 bases, with 7 bases left in between.